This is a list of T cell receptor beta chains from one sample in a study of T cells in Graves' hyperthyroidism and ophthalmopathy. TCRdb re-called the multiplex PCR reads through MiXCR, storing one row per CDR3 protein. This table has 280,000 or so distinct CDR3 sequences, roughly 15% appearing once. The sequencing sample was made of blood. The source is a woman aged 50 to 60 with Graves' hyperthyroidism that later progressed to Graves' ophthalmopathy. Both conserved end residues are part of each CDR3. The D gene is left open where the match is weak. The size field is filled for only some rows; it gives once, few, many or a size class.

d_gene | len | abundance | j_gene | v_gene | CDR3nt | CDR3aa
TRBD2 | 16 | NA | TRBJ2-1 | TRBV7-9 | TGTGCCAGCAGCTCGCTAGCGGGAGGGGTATACAATGAGCAGTTCTTC | CASSSLAGGVYNEQFF
NA | 15 | many | TRBJ1-5 | TRBV7-2 | TGTGCCAGCAGCCCGCAGAGTAATAGCAATCAGCCCCAGCATTTT | CASSPQSNSNQPQHF
NA | 16 | NA | TRBJ2-2 | TRBV7-9 | TGTGCCGGCAGCCCAGGGCGGGGGCTGAACACCGGGGAGCTGTTTTTT | CAGSPGRGLNTGELFF
NA | 16 | many | TRBJ2-3 | TRBV3-1 | TGTGCCAGCAGCCAAGATACAGGGAGCCGCACAGATACGCAGTATTTT | CASSQDTGSRTDTQYF
NA | 11 | many | TRBJ2-5 | TRBV7-2 | TGTGCCAGCAGCATATGGGAGACCCAGTACTTC | CASSIWETQYF
NA | 11 | NA | TRBJ2-3 | TRBV9 | TGTGCCAGCAGCGTAGGGAATACGCAGTATTTT | CASSVGNTQYF
TRBD2 | 16 | NA | TRBJ2-3 | TRBV4-1 | TGCGCCAGCAGCCAAGCACGGGAGGTTAGCACAGATACGCAGTATTTT | CASSQAREVSTDTQYF
NA | 17 | many | TRBJ1-2 | TRBV20-1 | TGCAGTGCCAGGGACTGGCGGGTTGGCTTTACTAACTATGGCTACACCTTC | CSARDWRVGFTNYGYTF
TRBD1 | 15 | many | TRBJ2-3 | TRBV7-6 | TGTGCCAGCAGCGCCCCCGGGACAGACACAGATACGCAGTATTTT | CASSAPGTDTDTQYF
NA | 15 | many | TRBJ2-3 | TRBV7-3 | TGTGCCAGCAGCTTAGTAGGAGGGGCCACAGATACGCAGTATTTT | CASSLVGGATDTQYF
TRBD2 | 15 | many | TRBJ2-1 | TRBV5-1 | TGCGCCAGCAGCTCCGGGACTAGCGGGAGCGTTGAGCAGTTCTTC | CASSSGTSGSVEQFF
NA | 10 | many | TRBJ2-1 | TRBV28 | TGTGCCAGCAGTTTGAATGAGCAGTTCTTC | CASSLNEQFF
NA | 17 | NA | TRBJ2-3 | TRBV3-1 | TGTGCCAGCAGCAACTACATAGCGGCCAGTAGCACAGATACGCAGTATTTT | CASSNYIAASSTDTQYF
NA | 14 | many | TRBJ1-5 | TRBV28 | TGTGCCAGCGCGCCCCAGAAAAGGGAACAGCCCCAGCATTTT | CASAPQKREQPQHF
TRBD2 | 16 | many | TRBJ2-1 | TRBV7-9 | TGTGCCAGCAGCTTAAGGGGCGGGAGGCTGGAAAATGAGCAGTTCTTC | CASSLRGGRLENEQFF
NA | 15 | many | TRBJ2-5 | TRBV7-9 | TGTGCCAGCAGCCCAACGGTGGGGGCCGGGGAGACCCAGTACTTC | CASSPTVGAGETQYF
NA | 16 | few | TRBJ1-2 | TRBV7-9 | TGTGCCAGCAGCAGAATTCTAACCACAGGGCTGGGCGGCTACACCTTC | CASSRILTTGLGGYTF
NA | 17 | NA | TRBJ2-3 | TRBV28 | TGTGCCAGCAGTTTGGGGGCCTTTCCTCTAATTGCAGATACGCAGTATTTT | CASSLGAFPLIADTQYF
TRBD2 | 14 | NA | TRBJ2-2 | TRBV20-1 | TGCAGTGCTAGGGGCGGGGGGAACACCGGGGAGCTGTTTTTT | CSARGGGNTGELFF
NA | 12 | many | TRBJ2-3 | TRBV27 | TGTGCCAGCAGCCTCAGGGGAGATACGCAGTATTTT | CASSLRGDTQYF
NA | 13 | many | TRBJ2-1 | TRBV20-1 | TGCAGTGCTAGTTGGGGGAGTAGGAATGAGCAGTTCTTC | CSASWGSRNEQFF
TRBD2 | 14 | many | TRBJ2-3 | TRBV3-1 | TGTGCCAGCAGCCAGCGGGGGGTCACAGATACGCAGTATTTT | CASSQRGVTDTQYF
TRBD2 | 14 | NA | TRBJ2-1 | TRBV20-1 | TGCAGTGCCCCCCCCGCTAGCGGGACGAATGAGCAGTTCTTC | CSAPPASGTNEQFF
NA | 12 | NA | TRBJ2-3 | TRBV5-1 | TGCGCCAGCCGGCGACCCGCAGATACGCAGTATTTT | CASRRPADTQYF
TRBD2 | 20 | many | TRBJ2-3 | TRBV2 | TGTGCCAGCAGTGTGAACCCGGCGACGAGGACTAGCGGGCGCACAGATACGCAGTATTTT | CASSVNPATRTSGRTDTQYF
NA | 16 | many | TRBJ2-3 | TRBV5-1 | TGCGCCAGCAGCAGGGGGACAACTGCTAGCACAGATACGCAGTATTTT | CASSRGTTASTDTQYF
NA | 10 | many | TRBJ2-7 | TRBV20-1 | TGCAGTGCCCCGGGCTACGAGCAGTACTTC | CSAPGYEQYF
NA | 14 | NA | TRBJ2-7 | TRBV18 | TGTGCCAGCTCACCACCGGGACATCGGATGGAGCAGTACTTC | CASSPPGHRMEQYF
TRBD2 | 17 | few | TRBJ2-7 | TRBV5-6 | TGTGCCAGCAGCCCCTATTATTCTAGCGGGTGGGTCTACGAGCAGTACTTC | CASSPYYSSGWVYEQYF
NA | 12 | few | TRBJ1-6 | TRBV5-5 | TGTGCCAGCAGATTGGCGAATTCACCCCTCCACTTT | CASRLANSPLHF
TRBD2 | 16 | few | TRBJ2-2 | TRBV9 | TGTGCCAGCAGCGTAGGGTTAGCGGGAGGTACTGGGGAGCTGTTTTTT | CASSVGLAGGTGELFF
TRBD2 | 14 | few | TRBJ2-7 | TRBV7-2 | TGTGCCAGCAGCTTATCTAGCGGGAGGGCCGAGCAGTACTTC | CASSLSSGRAEQYF